A single sample is the source of the 19 T cell receptor beta chains below, sequenced in a study of T-cell memory formation after mild COVID-19. From the 5' RACE reads, TCRdb called clonotypes with MiXCR, one entry per CDR3 protein. This table holds some 300,000 distinct CDR3 sequences, around 20% found once. Sequenced input: PBMCs or a T cell subset sorted from them (not recorded which). These receptors were collected from a man between 18 and 35 years old who had mild COVID-19 (a few samples of this study predate the infection). Cell type and time point are not known.

This clonotype was detected ten times or more. CDR3 sequence reads: CSVATPWETQYF. The CDR3 nucleotides are TGCAGCGTGGCCACCCCCTGGGAGACCCAGTACTTC. The rearrangement uses TRBV29-1 and TRBJ2-5; D not resolved. V was clipped by 6 bases and J by 5 bases, with 13 bases between them. Germline V CDR1 and CDR2: SQVTM, ANQGSEA. The CDR3 has 12 residues.

This clonotype has only a few counts. The V gene is TRBV20-1, the J gene TRBJ2-7; D is unclear. The V end was cut by 7 bases, the J end by 6 bases, with 19 bases between. Germline V gene sequence: CDR1 DFQATT, CDR2 SNEGSKA (reference sequence). The length of the CDR3 is 13 residues. The CDR3 loop is CSVGSTHLPEQYF. In nucleotides, the CDR3 is TGCAGTGTCGGCTCCACTCATCTTCCCGAGCAGTACTTC.

The chain combines TRBV14 with TRBJ2-1; 7 bases agree with TRBD2. The length of the CDR3 is 15 residues. Losses at the gene ends were 7 bases for V and 4 bases for J; bases not matched to a gene: 10. CDR1 is SGHDN and CDR2 is FVKESK in the germline V gene. CDR3 sequence: CASNKAGAGYNEQFF. Written as DNA, the CDR3 is TGTGCCAGCAACAAAGCTGGAGCGGGATACAATGAGCAGTTCTTC.

V is TRBV10-3 and J is TRBJ1-5, with 8 positions matching TRBD1. Germline values: CDR1 ENHRY, CDR2 SYGVKD. This CDR3 is built from 14 residues. V trimming: 5 bases; J trimming: 2 bases; junction bases outside the gene matches: 2. In DNA, the CDR3 is TGTGCCATCAGTCCGGACAGGGGCAATCAGCCCCAGCATTTT. It is translated as CAISPDRGNQPQHF.

The chain carries TRBV18 and TRBJ1-1, with TRBD1 matching 7 bases. The CDR3 sequence is 14 residues long. J was trimmed by 5 bases and V by 4 bases; bases with no gene match: 7. In germline, CDR1 is KGHSH, CDR2 LQKENI. This chain's CDR3 is CASSRSTGTTEAFF. Written as DNA, the CDR3 is TGTGCCAGCTCACGATCGACAGGGACAACTGAAGCTTTCTTT.

This clonotype was seen a few times. DNA of the CDR3: TGTGCCAGCAGCTATAGCGGGGGGGACTACAATGAGCAGTTCTTC. Translation: CASSYSGGDYNEQFF. The rearrangement links TRBV2 to TRBJ2-1; 11 bases line up with TRBD2. The CDR3 is made up of 15 amino acids. Trimming cost V 6 bases and J 3 bases; bases outside gene matches: 4. Germline-derived CDR1 and CDR2 are SNHLY and FYNNEI.

The rearrangement links TRBV9 to TRBJ1-1; D may be TRBD1 (5 bases). V shed 7 bases and J shed 1 base, with 11 bases lying between them. Germline assignment: CDR1 SGDLS and CDR2 YYNGEE. The CDR3 totals 13 residues. As DNA, the CDR3 is TGTGCCAGCGGCGATAGGGGGAACACTGAAGCTTTCTTT. This gives the protein CASGDRGNTEAFF. Together with reference TRBV9 and TRBJ1-1, the CDR3 gives the full variable domain: DSGVTQTPKHLITATGQRVTLRCSPRSGDLSVYWYQQSLDQGLQFLIQYYNGEERAKGNILERFSAQQFPDLHSELNLSSLELGDSALYFCASGDRGNTEAFFGQGTRLTVV.

This clonotype was detected only a few times. The chain couples TRBV4-1 to TRBJ1-5, with unresolved D. The V and J ends lost 1 base and 7 bases respectively, with 14 bases between them. Per germline, CDR1 MGHRA and CDR2 YSYEKL. This CDR3 has 15 amino acids. DNA for the CDR3: TGCGCCAGCAGCCAAGGGCCTGGGTTCCACCAGCCCCAGCATTTT. It translates to CASSQGPGFHQPQHF.

This clonotype appeared a few times. The chain employs TRBV5-4 and TRBJ2-7; the D gene is possibly TRBD1 (5 bases). This CDR3 contains 15 residues. Trimming removed 1 base at V and 0 bases at J, with 11 bases between. Germline assignment: CDR1 SGHNT and CDR2 YYREEE (reference sequence). CDR3 region: CASSLLDRPSYEQYV. CDR3 in DNA: TGTGCCAGCAGCTTGCTTGACAGACCCTCCTACGAGCAGTACGTC.

The chain carries TRBV21-1 and TRBJ2-7; the table's D call of TRBD1 was not tested on the DNA. TRBV21-1 is annotated as a pseudogene. The CDR3 runs to 15 residues. The CDR3 DNA follows: TGTGCCAGCAGGCGGGACAGGACTTTCTCCTACGAGCAGTACTTC. Protein: CASRRDRTFSYEQYF.

This clonotype was recorded a few times. V usage is TRBV4-1 and J usage is TRBJ1-1; the D is unclear. CDR1 is MGHRA and CDR2 is YSYEKL in the germline V gene. Trimming cost V 8 bases and J 3 bases, with 10 bases left between them. The length of the CDR3 is 12 residues. CDR3 in amino acids: CASCGRYTEAFF. In DNA form, the CDR3 reads TGCGCCAGCTGCGGCAGGTACACTGAAGCTTTCTTT.

This clonotype was picked up a small number of times. This chain links TRBV7-9 with TRBJ1-2; D may be TRBD1 (5 bases). CDR1 is SEHNR and CDR2 is FQNEAQ in the germline V gene (reference sequence). The CDR3 length is 12 residues. V was trimmed by 3 bases and J by 8 bases, leaving 10 bases between them. The CDR3 bases are TGTGCCAGCAGCTTGGGGGTGGTCGGCTACACCTTC. It codes for CASSLGVVGYTF.

CDR3 sequence reads: CASSQESMTHEKLFF. The CDR3, as DNA: TGCGCCAGCAGCCAAGAGTCCATGACACATGAAAAACTGTTTTTT. The chain employs TRBV4-3 and TRBJ1-4; D gene unclear. Germline-derived CDR1 and CDR2 are LGHNA and YSLEER. The V gene lost 0 bases and the J gene lost 6 bases, with 11 bases spanning the gap. The CDR3 contains 15 residues.

This chain uses TRBV2 with TRBJ1-5; no definite D call. V dropped 0 bases and J dropped 6 bases, with 9 bases sitting between them. Germline V gene data show CDR1 as SNHLY and CDR2 as FYNNEI. This CDR3 is built from 14 residues. In DNA, the CDR3 is TGTGCCAGCAGTGAAGCGGCCCCTAGTCAGCCCCAGCATTTT. Protein sequence: CASSEAAPSQPQHF. Combining the CDR3 with reference TRBV2 and TRBJ1-5 gives the whole variable domain EPEVTQTPSHQVTQMGQEVILRCVPISNHLYFYWYRQILGQKVEFLVSFYNNEISEKSEIFDDQFSVERPDGSNFTLKIRSTKLEDSAMYFCASSEAAPSQPQHFGDGTRLSIL.

At least ten counts were recorded for this clonotype. The rearrangement uses TRBV7-2 and TRBJ2-1, with TRBD2 identical over 7 bases. CDR1 is SGHTA and CDR2 is FQGNSA in the germline V gene. V was clipped by 4 bases and J by 7 bases; unmatched bases: 13. The CDR3 covers 16 residues. CDR3 sequence (DNA): TGTGCCAGCAGCTCGGTGGGGGGGTGGCTCGGAAATGAGCAGTTCTTC. It encodes CASSSVGGWLGNEQFF.

This sequence joins TRBV7-6 and TRBJ2-7, with D tentatively TRBD1 or TRBD2 (5 bases each). The CDR3 is 13 amino acids. Per germline, CDR1 SGHVS and CDR2 FNYEAQ. V was trimmed by 2 bases and J by 12 bases, leaving 17 bases between them. The CDR3 region has the DNA TGTGCCAGCAGCTTAATAGGGGAGACGGATTTGTACGTC. Its translation is CASSLIGETDLYV.

This clonotype was observed many times. This sequence joins TRBV7-6 and TRBJ1-1, with D possibly matching TRBD1 (6 bases). The CDR3 is 13 residues long. V was pared by 6 bases and J by 0 bases, with 8 bases between. Germline V gene sequence: CDR1 SGHVS, CDR2 FNYEAQ. The CDR3, as DNA: TGTGCCAGCAGTGGACAGTTGAACACTGAAGCTTTCTTT. Translating gives CASSGQLNTEAFF.

This chain uses TRBV5-1 with TRBJ1-1, with TRBD1 identical over 7 bases. CDR3 length: 15 residues. Germline CDR1 reads SGHRS; CDR2 reads YFSETQ. The ends lost 4 bases at V and 3 bases at J; junction bases unmatched: 9. In DNA, the CDR3 is TGCGCCAGCAGCGAACAGGGGAGTAAGTACACTGAAGCTTTCTTT. Translating gives CASSEQGSKYTEAFF.

This clonotype appeared a few times. The rearrangement uses TRBV10-3 and TRBJ2-7, with 9 positions matching TRBD1. Germline CDR1 ENHRY, CDR2 SYGVKD. The CDR3 contains 13 residues. After removal of 6 bases from V and 6 bases from J, the junction contained 6 bases not matched to a gene. This CDR3 is CAIRPGQGGEQYV. CDR3 DNA sequence: TGTGCCATCAGACCGGGACAGGGTGGCGAGCAGTACGTC.